The sequence of this T cell receptor beta chain was determined in a study of shared clonotypes between healthy human individuals. The data were produced by immunoSEQ multiplex PCR, yet TCRdb's version contains in-frame clones alone and is incomplete. The table lists over 2 million clones, 95% of them singletons, with 0.1% to 0.15% in the top ten. The study enrolled healthy HIV-negative adults without recent acute infections or vaccinations as donors. Germline CDR1 is SGDLS and CDR2 is YYNGEE. This CDR3 spans 14 amino acids. The V end lost 0 bases, the J end lost 0 bases, and 6 bases lay between the germline ends. Findings and caveats of the study: Rarefaction indicated that sorted-subset sequencing remained incomplete although depth was large. Among the subsets, naive ones generally showed larger estimated richness than memory ones.

This clone appeared a few times. The target antigen is unknown. What was sequenced was naive CD4+ T cells sorted from blood. Specified subset: CD45RA+ positively selected. The sequence was obtained from a young man in good health. The chain combines TRBV9 with TRBJ1-1; D perhaps matches TRBD1 (5 bases). The CDR3 loop reads CASSVGRVNTEAFF. DNA of the CDR3: TGTGCCAGCAGCGTAGGCAGGGTGAACACTGAAGCTTTCTTT.